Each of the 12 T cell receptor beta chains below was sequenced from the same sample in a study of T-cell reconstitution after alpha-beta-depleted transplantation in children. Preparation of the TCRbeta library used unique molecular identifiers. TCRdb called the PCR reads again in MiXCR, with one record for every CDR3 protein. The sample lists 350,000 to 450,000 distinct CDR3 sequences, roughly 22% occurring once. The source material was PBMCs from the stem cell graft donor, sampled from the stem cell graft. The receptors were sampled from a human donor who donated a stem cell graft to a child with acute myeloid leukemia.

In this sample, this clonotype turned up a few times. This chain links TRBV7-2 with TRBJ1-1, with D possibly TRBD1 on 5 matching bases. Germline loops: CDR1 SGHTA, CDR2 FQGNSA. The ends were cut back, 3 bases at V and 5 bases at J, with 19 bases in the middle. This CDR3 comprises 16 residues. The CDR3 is CASSFTLAGIGTEAFF. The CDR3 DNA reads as TGTGCCAGCAGCTTCACCTTAGCAGGGATCGGTACTGAAGCTTTCTTT.

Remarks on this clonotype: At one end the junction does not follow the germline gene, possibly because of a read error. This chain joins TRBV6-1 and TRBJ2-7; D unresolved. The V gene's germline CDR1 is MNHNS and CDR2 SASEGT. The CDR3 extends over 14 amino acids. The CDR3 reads CASSETRSSNEQYF. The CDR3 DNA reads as TGTGCCAGCAGTGAGACAAGAAGCTCCAACGAGCAGTACTTC.

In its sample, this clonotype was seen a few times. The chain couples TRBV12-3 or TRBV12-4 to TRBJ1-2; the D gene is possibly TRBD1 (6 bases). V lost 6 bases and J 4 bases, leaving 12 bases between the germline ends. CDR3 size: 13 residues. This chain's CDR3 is CASRPTGIYGYTF. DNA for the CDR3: TGTGCCAGCAGACCGACAGGCATCTATGGCTACACCTTC.

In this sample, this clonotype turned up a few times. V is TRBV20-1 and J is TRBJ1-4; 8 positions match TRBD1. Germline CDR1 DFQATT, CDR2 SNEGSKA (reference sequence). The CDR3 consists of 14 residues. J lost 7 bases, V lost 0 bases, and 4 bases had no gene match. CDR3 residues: CSAREGRGREKLFF. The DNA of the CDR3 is TGCAGTGCTAGAGAGGGCAGGGGGCGTGAAAAACTGTTTTTT.

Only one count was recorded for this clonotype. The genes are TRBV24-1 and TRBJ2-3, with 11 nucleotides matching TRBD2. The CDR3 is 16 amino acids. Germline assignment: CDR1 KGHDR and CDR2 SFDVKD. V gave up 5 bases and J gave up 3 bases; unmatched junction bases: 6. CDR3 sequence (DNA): TGTGCCACCAGTGCCCGGGGACTAGCGGAGACAGATACGCAGTATTTT. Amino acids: CATSARGLAETDTQYF.

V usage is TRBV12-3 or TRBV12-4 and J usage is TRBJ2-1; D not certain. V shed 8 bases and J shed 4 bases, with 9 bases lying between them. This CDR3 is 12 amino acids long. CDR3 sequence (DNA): TGTGCCAGCTATTCCAGGTACAATGAGCAGTTCTTC. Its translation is CASYSRYNEQFF.

Here the CDR3 DNA reads TGTGCCAGCAGCGTGCCCCGGGGCCAGTACTCCTACGAGCAGTACTTC. Translating it yields CASSVPRGQYSYEQYF. J is TRBJ2-7 and V is TRBV7-2; D is perhaps TRBD1 or TRBD2 (5 bases each). Trimming left V 5 bases short and J 0 bases short, with 17 bases between. The germline V gene encodes CDR1 SGHTA and CDR2 FQGNSA. This CDR3 spans 16 amino acids.

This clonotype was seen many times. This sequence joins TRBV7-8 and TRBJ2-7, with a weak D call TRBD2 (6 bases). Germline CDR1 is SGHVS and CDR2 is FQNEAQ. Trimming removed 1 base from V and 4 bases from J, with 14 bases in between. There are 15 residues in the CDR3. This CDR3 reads CASSLVGGKGYEQYF. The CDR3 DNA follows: TGTGCCAGCAGCTTAGTCGGGGGAAAAGGGTACGAGCAGTACTTC.

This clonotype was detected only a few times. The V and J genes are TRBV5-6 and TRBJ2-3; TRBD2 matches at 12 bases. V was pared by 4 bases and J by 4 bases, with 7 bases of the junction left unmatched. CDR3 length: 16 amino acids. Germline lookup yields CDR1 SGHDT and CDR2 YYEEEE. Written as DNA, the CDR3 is TGTGCCAGCAGCGTGACTAGCGGGAGTCTCTCAGATACGCAGTATTTT. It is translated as CASSVTSGSLSDTQYF.

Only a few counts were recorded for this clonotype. The CDR3 is CASSQPGTAELSSYNEQFF. The CDR3 DNA sequence: TGTGCCAGCAGCCAACCCGGGACAGCTGAACTAAGCTCCTACAATGAGCAGTTCTTC. The rearrangement links TRBV7-3 to TRBJ2-1; 7 bases match TRBD1. Losses at the gene ends were 5 bases for V and 0 bases for J; bases not matched to a gene: 16. There are 19 residues in the CDR3. Germline values: CDR1 SGHTA, CDR2 FQGTGA.

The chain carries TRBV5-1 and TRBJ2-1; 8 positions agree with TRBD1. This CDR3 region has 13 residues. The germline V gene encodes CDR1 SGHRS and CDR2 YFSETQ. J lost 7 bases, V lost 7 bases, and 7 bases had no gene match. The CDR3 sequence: CASARQGTNEQFF. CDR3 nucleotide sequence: TGCGCCAGCGCCAGACAGGGGACGAATGAGCAGTTCTTC.

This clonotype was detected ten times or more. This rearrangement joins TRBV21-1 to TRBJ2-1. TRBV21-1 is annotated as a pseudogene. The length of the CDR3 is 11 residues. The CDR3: CASSKVHEQFF. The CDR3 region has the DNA TGTGCCAGCAGCAAAGTTCATGAGCAGTTCTTC.